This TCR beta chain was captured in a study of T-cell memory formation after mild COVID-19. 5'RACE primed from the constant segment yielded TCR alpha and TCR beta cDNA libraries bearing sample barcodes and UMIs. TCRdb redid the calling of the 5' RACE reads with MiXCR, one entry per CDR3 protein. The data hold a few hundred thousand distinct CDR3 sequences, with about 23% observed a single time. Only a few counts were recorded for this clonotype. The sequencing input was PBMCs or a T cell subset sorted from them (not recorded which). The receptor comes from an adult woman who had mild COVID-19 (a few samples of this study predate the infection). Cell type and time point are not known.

The CDR3 region has the DNA TGTGCCAGCAGATCTGGGACAGGGCTTAGGGAGTTCTTC. As protein: CASRSGTGLREFF. The chain has TRBV7-9 and TRBJ2-1, with TRBD1 matching 9 bases. This CDR3 is 13 amino acids long. The V gene's germline CDR1 is SEHNR and CDR2 FQNEAQ (reference sequence). V dropped 6 bases and J dropped 14; count of bases not matched to a gene: 11.